Presented here are 15 T cell receptor beta chains from one specimen sequenced in a study of blood T cell repertoires in COVID-19 (TCRdb year 2020). The method behind the library was the immunoSEQ multiplex PCR assay. TCRdb limited this immuneACCESS table to in-frame rearrangements with V and J called. A share of clones is missing; checked studies link under half to unresolved V genes, and the rest is unexplained. Present in this sample are over 200,000 clones, roughly 88% of which were seen just once. Approximately 3.7% of the sample is taken by the ten largest. The sample comprised PBMCs or T cells enriched from blood (not recorded which). The receptors shown here come from a woman aged 25 to 39 who had been exposed to COVID-19.

The chain is built from TRBV9 and TRBJ1-2; D uncertain. Germline CDR1 is SGDLS and CDR2 is YYNGEE. This CDR3 has 12 amino acids. Trimming removed 4 bases from V and 5 bases from J, with 9 bases in between. This CDR3 is CASSTSEYGYTF. CDR3 coding DNA: TGTGCCAGCAGCACTTCGGAGTATGGCTACACCTTC.

The chain recombines TRBV6-5 with TRBJ2-3; D not resolved. Trimming removed 2 bases at V and 4 bases at J, with 10 bases between. The germline V gene encodes CDR1 MNHEY and CDR2 SVGAGI. The CDR3 consists of 14 residues. CDR3 region: CASSYVASADTQYF. The CDR3 DNA follows: TGTGCCAGCAGTTACGTCGCATCGGCAGATACGCAGTATTTT.

The J gene is TRBJ1-5, the V gene TRBV27; weak D call: TRBD1 (5 bases). The CDR3 covers 13 residues. Germline loops: CDR1 MNHEY, CDR2 SMNVEV (reference sequence). The V end lost 3 bases, the J end lost 5 bases, and 8 bases lay between the germline ends. The DNA of the CDR3 is TGTGCCAGCAGTTTGCAGGGCCATCAGCCCCAGCATTTT. Amino acids: CASSLQGHQPQHF.

The chain carries TRBV11-3 and TRBJ2-3; 12 nucleotides agree with TRBD2. V dropped 0 bases and J dropped 2; count of bases not matched to a gene: 12. Germline CDR1 and CDR2: SGHNT and YENEEA. The CDR3 is 20 residues long. Written as DNA, the CDR3 is TGTGCCAGCAGCTTAGACAGGCTAGCGGGGGGGCCTCAATACACAGATACGCAGTATTTT. It codes for CASSLDRLAGGPQYTDTQYF.

This chain connects TRBV4-1 to TRBJ2-2; TRBD1 is a possible D gene (5 bases). V was trimmed by 1 base and J by 6 bases, leaving 18 bases between them. Per the germline V gene, CDR1 is MGHRA and CDR2 is YSYEKL. The CDR3 has 17 amino acids. The CDR3 loop reads CASSQVLESGFAGELFF. DNA of the CDR3: TGCGCCAGCAGCCAAGTTTTAGAGTCAGGGTTCGCCGGGGAGCTGTTTTTT.

This chain uses TRBV28 with TRBJ2-7, with 8 bases that match TRBD1. The V gene end was trimmed by 5 bases and the J gene end by 3 bases; junction bases not matched to a gene: 9. The CDR3 is 15 residues long. Germline CDR1 MDHEN, CDR2 SYDVKM. The CDR3 loop reads CASSTGTGRIYEQYF. The CDR3 nucleotides read TGTGCCAGCAGTACCGGGACAGGACGTATCTACGAGCAGTACTTC. The variable domain in full, completed from reference TRBV28 and TRBJ2-7, reads DVKVTQSSRYLVKRTGEKVFLECVQDMDHENMFWYRQDPGLGLRLIYFSYDVKMKEKGDIPEGYSVSREKKERFSLILESASTNQTSMYLCASSTGTGRIYEQYFGPGTRLTVT.

The chain uses TRBV11-2 and TRBJ1-1, with 8 bases that match TRBD1. Unmatched junction bases numbered 2, after V lost 3 bases and J lost 5 bases. Germline V lookup: CDR1 SGHAT, CDR2 FQNNGV. CDR3 length: 13 residues. The CDR3 DNA follows: TGTGCCAGCAGCTTGACAGGGGATACTGAAGCTTTCTTT. Translated, it gives CASSLTGDTEAFF.

This CDR3 is CATEEYGDTQYF. CDR3 DNA: TGTGCCACCGAGGAATATGGGGATACGCAGTATTTT. The chain uses TRBV24-1 and TRBJ2-3, with D unresolved. Germline assignment: CDR1 KGHDR and CDR2 SFDVKD. V was pared by 9 bases and J by 6 bases, with 12 bases between. The CDR3 has 12 residues.

This rearrangement joins TRBV12-3 or TRBV12-4 to TRBJ2-1, with 7 bases fitting TRBD2. The CDR3 is 13 amino acids. V trimming: 8 bases; J trimming: 4 bases; junction bases outside the gene matches: 5. The CDR3 region has the DNA TGTGCCAGCTTCCAGCGGGGATACAATGAGCAGTTCTTC. Its translation: CASFQRGYNEQFF.

V is TRBV6-2 or TRBV6-3 and J is TRBJ2-5; D possibly corresponds to TRBD2 (6 bases). This CDR3 contains 16 residues. With 0 bases removed from V and 7 bases from J, the gap between germline ends came to 18 bases. CDR1 and CDR2 (germline): MNHEY, SVGEGT. The CDR3 loop reads CASSYSGGRTGGTQYF. In DNA form, the CDR3 reads TGTGCCAGCAGTTACTCGGGGGGTAGGACTGGCGGGACCCAGTACTTC.

The chain uses TRBV6-5 and TRBJ2-1, with TRBD2 identical over 7 bases. V lost 6 bases to trimming and J lost 6 bases; unmatched junction nucleotides: 11. The CDR3 consists of 15 residues. CDR1 is MNHEY and CDR2 is SVGAGI in the germline V gene. In DNA, the CDR3 is TGTGCCAGCAGACCCTCGGGACTACCCCCCAATGAGCAGTTCTTC. It yields the protein CASRPSGLPPNEQFF.

V gene TRBV2 combines with J gene TRBJ2-7, with D perhaps TRBD2 (6 bases). The CDR3 totals 14 residues. From germline, CDR1 is SNHLY and CDR2 FYNNEI. Deletions cut 4 bases from V and 2 bases from J, with 12 bases between. This CDR3 is CASSARTTPYEQYF. Written as DNA, the CDR3 is TGTGCCAGCAGTGCGAGGACTACACCCTACGAGCAGTACTTC. Full variable domain (rest looked up from reference TRBV2 and TRBJ2-7): EPEVTQTPSHQVTQMGQEVILRCVPISNHLYFYWYRQILGQKVEFLVSFYNNEISEKSEIFDDQFSVERPDGSNFTLKIRSTKLEDSAMYFCASSARTTPYEQYFGPGTRLTVT.

The rearrangement joins TRBV5-6 to TRBJ2-7, with TRBD2 identical over 7 bases. Trimming took 1 base from V and 0 from J; bases not matched to a gene: 7. The CDR3 consists of 16 residues. CDR1 and CDR2 from the germline V gene are SGHDT and YYEEEE. CDR3 in amino acids: CASSLTFGGSSYEQYF. DNA for the CDR3: TGTGCCAGCAGCTTGACATTCGGCGGGAGCTCCTACGAGCAGTACTTC.

V and J are TRBV5-4 and TRBJ2-1; 10 bases are shared with TRBD1. Germline lookup yields CDR1 SGHNT and CDR2 YYREEE (reference sequence). This CDR3 comprises 14 residues. The J segment lost 7 bases and the V segment lost 4 bases, leaving 5 bases of the junction unmatched. The CDR3 bases are TGTGCCAGCAGCCAGGACAGGGGGGGGAATGAGCAGTTCTTC. Protein sequence: CASSQDRGGNEQFF.

This clone has just one count. The CDR3 DNA sequence: TGTGCCAGCAGCCAGAGGGACAGGGACTATAGCAATCAGCCCCAGCATTTT. It specifies CASSQRDRDYSNQPQHF. V and J are TRBV3-1 (or the pseudogene TRBV3-2) and TRBJ1-5, with TRBD1 matching 9 bases. Per the germline V gene, CDR1 is LGHDT and CDR2 is YNNKEL (reference sequence). Unmatched junction bases numbered 6, after V lost 3 bases and J lost 0 bases. The CDR3 sequence is 17 residues long.